This T cell receptor (beta chain) was documented in a study of CD8 T cells in ankylosing spondylitis. Study outcomes and limitations: The study looked at matched synovial fluid samples from ankylosing spondylitis patients. Disease-linked clones were reported to be significantly enriched there. What appeared characteristic of ankylosing spondylitis blood was a TCR beta motif of several highly homologous variants.

This clonotype was picked up a small number of times. What it recognizes is unknown. For TCR beta, libraries came from quantitative 5'-RACE with molecular barcodes. TCRdb fed the 5' RACE reads into MiXCR, producing one record per CDR3 protein. Here the sample spans approximately 340,000 distinct CDR3 sequences, roughly 14% being singletons. Germline CDR1 is SGHRS and CDR2 is YFSETQ. CDR3 length equals 16 residues. Trimming took off 3 bases at V and 1 base at J, with 17 bases between the two ends. The receptor comes from a male donor with ankylosing spondylitis or in good health (not recorded which). This chain uses TRBV5-1 with TRBJ2-7; D possibly corresponds to TRBD2 (6 bases). Sequenced input: blood, either unsorted or a sorted T cell fraction (not recorded which). CDR3 bases: TGCGCCAGCAGCTCTGGAGAGGGACTTTCTTCCTACGAGCAGTACTTC. This sequence encodes CASSSGEGLSSYEQYF.